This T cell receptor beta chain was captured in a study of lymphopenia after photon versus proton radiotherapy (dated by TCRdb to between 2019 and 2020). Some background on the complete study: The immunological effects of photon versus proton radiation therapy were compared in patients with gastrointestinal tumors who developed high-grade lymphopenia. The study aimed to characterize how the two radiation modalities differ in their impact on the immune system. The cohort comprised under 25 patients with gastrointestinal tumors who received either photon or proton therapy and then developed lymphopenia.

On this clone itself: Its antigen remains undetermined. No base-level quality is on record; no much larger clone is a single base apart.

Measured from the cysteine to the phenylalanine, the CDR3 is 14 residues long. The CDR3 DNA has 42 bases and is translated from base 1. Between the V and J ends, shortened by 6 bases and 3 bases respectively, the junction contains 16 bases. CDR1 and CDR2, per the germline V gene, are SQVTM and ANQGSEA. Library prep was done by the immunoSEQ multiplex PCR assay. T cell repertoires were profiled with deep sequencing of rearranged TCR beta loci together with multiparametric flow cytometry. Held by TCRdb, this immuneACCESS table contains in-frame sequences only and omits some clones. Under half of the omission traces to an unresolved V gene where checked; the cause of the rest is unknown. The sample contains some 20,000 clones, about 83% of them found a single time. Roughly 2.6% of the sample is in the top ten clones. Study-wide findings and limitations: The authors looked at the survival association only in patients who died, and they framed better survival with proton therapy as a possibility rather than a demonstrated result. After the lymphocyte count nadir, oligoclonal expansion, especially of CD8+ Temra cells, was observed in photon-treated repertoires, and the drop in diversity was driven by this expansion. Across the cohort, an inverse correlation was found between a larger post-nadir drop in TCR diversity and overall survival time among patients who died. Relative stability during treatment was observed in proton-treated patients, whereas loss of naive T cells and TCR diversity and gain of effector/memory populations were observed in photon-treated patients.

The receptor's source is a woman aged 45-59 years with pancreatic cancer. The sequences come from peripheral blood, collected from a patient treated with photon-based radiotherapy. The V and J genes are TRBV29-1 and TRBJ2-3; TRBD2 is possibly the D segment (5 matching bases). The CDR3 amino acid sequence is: CSVAVEGRTDTQYF. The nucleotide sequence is TGCAGCGTCGCAGTAGAGGGAAGGACAGATACGCAGTATTTT.